Below, 6 T cell receptor beta chains from the same sample are listed, as sequenced in a study of blood T cell repertoires in COVID-19. Repertoires were generated with immunoSEQ multiplex PCR, while TCRdb's copy carries only in-frame clones and drops some. The sample includes 90,000 to 150,000 clones, 65% to 90% of them seen just once. The sample taken for sequencing was peripheral blood. These receptors came from a man older than 75 with acute or convalescent COVID-19.

The genes are TRBV7-6 and TRBJ1-6; D remains ambiguous. Trimming stripped 0 bases from V and 4 bases from J, with 13 bases between. Germline V gene sequence: CDR1 SGHVS, CDR2 FNYEAQ. The CDR3 runs 17 residues. CDR3 residues: CASSLAAAGSYNSPLHF. For the CDR3, the DNA is TGTGCCAGCAGCTTAGCGGCAGCCGGGTCTTATAATTCACCCCTCCACTTT. Together with reference TRBV7-6 and TRBJ1-6, the CDR3 gives the full variable domain: GAGVSQSPRYKVTKRGQDVALRCDPISGHVSLYWYRQALGQGPEFLTYFNYEAQQDKSGLPNDRFSAERPEGSISTLTIQRTEQRDSAMYRCASSLAAAGSYNSPLHFGNGTRLTVT.

This clone was seen only a few times. The rearrangement links TRBV2 to TRBJ2-3, with 15 bases identical to TRBD2. Germline CDR1 SNHLY, CDR2 FYNNEI. CDR3 length: 18 amino acids. V trimming: 9 bases; J trimming: 0 bases; junction bases outside the gene matches: 10. The DNA of the CDR3 is TGTGCCAGTGGCCCCGGGACTAGCGGGAGGCTAAGCACAGATACGCAGTATTTT. It specifies CASGPGTSGRLSTDTQYF.

The chain has TRBV4-1 and TRBJ1-2; 9 bases match TRBD1. The length of the CDR3 is 15 residues. After removal of 5 bases from V and 4 bases from J, the junction contained 8 bases not matched to a gene. Looked up from germline, CDR1 is MGHRA and CDR2 is YSYEKL. The CDR3 DNA reads TGCGCCAGCAGCACCTCCGGGACAGGGTTCTATGGCTACACCTTC. Translation gives CASSTSGTGFYGYTF.

This chain joins TRBV11-2 and TRBJ1-2, with D possibly being TRBD1 (6 bases). Germline V gene lookup returns CDR1 SGHAT and CDR2 FQNNGV. CDR3 length equals 14 residues. Trimming shortened V by 0 bases and J by 2 bases, and 7 bases separated the two germline ends. The CDR3 reads CASSLETGNYGYTF. The CDR3 nucleotides read TGTGCCAGCAGCTTAGAAACAGGGAACTATGGCTACACCTTC.

The chain joins TRBV29-1 to TRBJ1-2; 8 bases align to TRBD1. V lost 5 bases, J lost 8 bases, and 7 bases stayed unmatched. The CDR3 consists of 12 residues. Per the germline V gene, CDR1 is SQVTM and CDR2 is ANQGSEA. CDR3 sequence: CSVRTQGAGYTF. CDR3 nucleotides: TGCAGCGTTCGTACCCAGGGGGCCGGCTACACCTTC. Combining the CDR3 with reference TRBV29-1 and TRBJ1-2 gives the whole variable domain SAVISQKPSRDICQRGTSLTIQCQVDSQVTMMFWYRQQPGQSLTLIATANQGSEATYESGFVIDKFPISRPNLTFSTLTVSNMSPEDSSIYLCSVRTQGAGYTFGSGTRLTVV.

The chain combines TRBV6-5 with TRBJ2-7; TRBD2 might be the D (6 bases). This CDR3 has 14 residues. Trimming left V 6 bases short and J 4 bases short, with 16 bases between. The germline gives CDR1 MNHEY, CDR2 SVGAGI. CDR3 in DNA: TGTGCCAGCAGCCTAGGAGGGGCTGATTACGAGCAGTACTTC. Translated, it gives CASSLGGADYEQYF.